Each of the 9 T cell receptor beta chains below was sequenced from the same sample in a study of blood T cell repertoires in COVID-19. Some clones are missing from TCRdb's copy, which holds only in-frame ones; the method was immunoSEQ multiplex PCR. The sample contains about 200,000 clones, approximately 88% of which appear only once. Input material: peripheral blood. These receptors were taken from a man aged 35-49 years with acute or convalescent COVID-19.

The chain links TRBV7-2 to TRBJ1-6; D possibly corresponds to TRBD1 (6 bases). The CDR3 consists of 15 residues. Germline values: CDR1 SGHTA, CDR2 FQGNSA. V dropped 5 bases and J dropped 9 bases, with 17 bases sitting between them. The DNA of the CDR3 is TGTGCCAGCAGCCCGGGGTGGGGGCAGGTTTCACCCCTCCACTTT. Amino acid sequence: CASSPGWGQVSPLHF.

This CDR3 is CASSLGAAGANVLTF. Here the CDR3 DNA reads TGTGCCAGCAGTTTAGGGGCAGCTGGGGCCAACGTCCTGACTTTC. The V gene is TRBV27, the J gene TRBJ2-6, with D tentatively TRBD1 (5 bases). The germline V gene encodes CDR1 MNHEY and CDR2 SMNVEV (reference sequence). The V end was cut by 2 bases, the J end by 2 bases, with 7 bases between. This CDR3 is built from 15 residues.

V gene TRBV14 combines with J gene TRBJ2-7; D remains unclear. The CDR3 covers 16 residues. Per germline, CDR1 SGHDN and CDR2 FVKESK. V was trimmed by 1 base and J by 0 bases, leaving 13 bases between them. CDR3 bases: TGTGCCAGCAGCCAAGTCGGAACGGGTAGCTCCTACGAGCAGTACTTC. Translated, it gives CASSQVGTGSSYEQYF.

The CDR3 spells CASSSLLAEPVDTQYF. DNA for the CDR3: TGTGCCAGCAGTTCTTTGCTAGCGGAGCCGGTCGATACGCAGTATTTT. This sequence joins TRBV27 and TRBJ2-3, with TRBD2 identical over 7 bases. The CDR3 covers 16 residues. V shed 4 bases, J shed 6 bases, and the junction held 13 bases outside the gene matches. The germline V gene encodes CDR1 MNHEY and CDR2 SMNVEV (reference sequence).

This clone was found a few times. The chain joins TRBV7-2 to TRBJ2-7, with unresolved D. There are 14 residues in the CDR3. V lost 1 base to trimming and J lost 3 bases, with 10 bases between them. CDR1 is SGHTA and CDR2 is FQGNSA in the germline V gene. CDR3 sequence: CASSLGFASYEQYF. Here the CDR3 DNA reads TGTGCCAGCAGCTTAGGTTTCGCGAGCTACGAGCAGTACTTC.

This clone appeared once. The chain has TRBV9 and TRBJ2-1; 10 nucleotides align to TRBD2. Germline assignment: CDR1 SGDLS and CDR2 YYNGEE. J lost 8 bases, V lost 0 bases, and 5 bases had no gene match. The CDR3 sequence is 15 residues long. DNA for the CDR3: TGTGCCAGCAGCGTAGACCTAGCGGGAGTTTATGAGCAGTTCTTC. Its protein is CASSVDLAGVYEQFF.

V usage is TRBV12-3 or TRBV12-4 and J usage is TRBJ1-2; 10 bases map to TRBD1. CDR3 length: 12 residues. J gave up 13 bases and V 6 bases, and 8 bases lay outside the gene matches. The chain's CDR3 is CASSSDRGQGTF. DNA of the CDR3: TGTGCCAGCAGCTCCGACAGGGGGCAGGGCACCTTC.

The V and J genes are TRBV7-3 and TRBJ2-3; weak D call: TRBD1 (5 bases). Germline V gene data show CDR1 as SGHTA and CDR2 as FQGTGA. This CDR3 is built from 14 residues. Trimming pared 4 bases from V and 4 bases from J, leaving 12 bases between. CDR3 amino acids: CASSSSGLADTQYF. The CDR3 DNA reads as TGTGCCAGCAGCTCGTCAGGGTTAGCAGATACGCAGTATTTT.

CDR3 bases: TGTGCCAGCAGCTCAAAAGAGACAGGGAACTATGGCTACACCTTC. Protein product: CASSSKETGNYGYTF. The chain carries TRBV7-2 and TRBJ1-2; the match to TRBD1 covers 7 bases. This CDR3 has 15 amino acids. Germline V gives CDR1 SGHTA, CDR2 FQGNSA. V lost 4 bases to trimming and J lost 2 bases; unmatched junction nucleotides: 7.